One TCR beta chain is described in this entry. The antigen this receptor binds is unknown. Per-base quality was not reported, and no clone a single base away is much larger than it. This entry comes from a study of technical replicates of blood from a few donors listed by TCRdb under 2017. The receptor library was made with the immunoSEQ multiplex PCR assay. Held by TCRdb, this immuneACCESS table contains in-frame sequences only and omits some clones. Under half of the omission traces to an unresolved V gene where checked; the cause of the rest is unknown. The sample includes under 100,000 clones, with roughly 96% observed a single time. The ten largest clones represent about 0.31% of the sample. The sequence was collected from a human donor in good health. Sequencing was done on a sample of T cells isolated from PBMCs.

The DNA reads TGTGCCAGCACAGGTGGTAGCTCAAGCGGCTACAATGAGCAGTTCTTC. This is translated as CASTGGSSSGYNEQFF. The chain couples TRBV7-6 to TRBJ2-1; TRBD2 is possibly the D segment (5 matching bases). There are 16 amino acids in the CDR3, from cysteine to phenylalanine inclusive. Only CDR3 DNA remains: 48 bases, in frame from the first base. Deletion took 7 bases off V and 3 bases off J, with a span of 19 bases between the germline ends. CDR1 SGHVS and CDR2 FNYEAQ are derived from the germline V gene.